The clone carrying this T cell receptor (beta chain) was detected once. Assay: immunoSEQ multiplex PCR; the TCRdb copy retains only in-frame clones and omits some. The table records 250,000 to 350,000 clones, approximately 91% of them present only once. The record originates from a study of blood T cell repertoires in COVID-19. The wider study: Researchers got acute and convalescent COVID-19 samples from the United States, Italy and Spain. T cells, B-cell-depleted T cells, or PBMCs supplied cDNA or gDNA.

From germline, CDR1 is ENHRY and CDR2 SYGVKD. V trimming: 10 bases; J trimming: 5 bases; junction bases outside the gene matches: 10. This CDR3 contains 15 residues. The rearrangement uses TRBV10-3 and TRBJ2-1; 11 nucleotides line up with TRBD2. What was sequenced was peripheral blood. The receptor comes from a woman aged 40 to 55 who had recovered from COVID-19. The CDR3 coding sequence is TGTGCCAGCGGACGTAGCGGGAGGGAGAACAATGAGCAGTTCTTC. The encoded protein is CASGRSGRENNEQFF.